This T cell receptor beta chain was profiled in a study of graft-versus-host responses after intestinal transplantation. Study details: Each recipient received a multivisceral, liver-intestinal, or isolated intestinal graft. Anti-thymocyte globulin induction was given to all recipients, followed by tacrolimus and steroids for 2 to 3 years. The study's findings and limits: Recipient marrow held GvH clones, some first seen in ileum or blood.

Profiling relied on immunoSEQ multiplex PCR, and the TCRdb table lists in-frame clones only, not all of them. Altogether under 85,000 clones are present, approximately 94% being singletons, with the ten largest covering approximately 0.5%. A remark on this clone: Its antigen is unknown.

Germline lookup yields CDR1 GTSNPN and CDR2 SVGIG (reference sequence). The CDR3 has 15 amino acids. V was trimmed by 1 base and J by 4 bases, leaving 16 bases between them. This clonotype was sampled from a human donor who received an intestinal transplant. The V gene is TRBV30, the J gene TRBJ1-1; D call uncertain. The material was unstimulated CD8+ T cells sorted from spleen or lymph node cells, obtained before intestinal transplant. In DNA form, the CDR3 reads TGTGCCTGGAGTGCCCGTCTCCTCAGCGGCACTGAAGCTTTCTTT. It is translated as CAWSARLLSGTEAFF.